The 20 T cell receptor beta chains presented below share a single source sample, sequenced in a study of beta chain features in type 1 diabetes. Study-wide findings and caveats: In all four CD4+ subsets, TCRB CDR3 length was significantly, moderately reduced in type 1 diabetes.

These receptors' antigens are unknown. Reverse transcribing all isolated RNA meant expressed TCRB transcripts were sequenced. Assay used: immunoSEQ multiplex PCR; TCRdb lists only in-frame clones, some missing. The data hold roughly 700,000 clones, with under 15% observed a single time. Input material: naive CD4+ T cells from blood. These receptors came from a man between 18 and 29 years old with type 1 diabetes.

CDR3 amino acids: CASSVGTLDTQYF. The CDR3 bases are TGTGCCAGCAGTGTGGGGACCCTCGATACGCAGTATTTT. The rearrangement uses TRBV6-1 and TRBJ2-3; tentatively, D is TRBD1 or TRBD2 (5 bases each). Between the trimmed V and J ends, which lost 4 bases and 6 bases, there was a span of 11 bases. CDR1 is MNHNS, CDR2 SASEGT, per germline. The CDR3 contains 13 residues.

This chain connects TRBV7-2 to TRBJ1-6; D uncertain. CDR1 is SGHTA and CDR2 is FQGNSA in the germline V gene. The CDR3 is made up of 13 amino acids. Trimming took off 2 bases at V and 8 bases at J, with 7 bases between the two ends. CDR3 nucleotides: TGTGCCAGCAGCTTACAAATTGATTCACCCCTCCACTTT. It encodes CASSLQIDSPLHF.

This clone was detected a few times. The chain has TRBV10-2 and TRBJ2-3; D not certain. V gave up 7 bases and J gave up 2 bases, with 10 bases separating them. Per germline, CDR1 WSHSY and CDR2 SAAADI. CDR3 length: 13 residues. In DNA form, the CDR3 reads TGCGCCAGCATTGCGGACCTCACAGATACGCAGTATTTT. It is translated as CASIADLTDTQYF.

The rearrangement joins TRBV7-3 to TRBJ2-1, with 14 bases aligning to TRBD2. V shed 5 bases, J shed 12 bases, and the junction held 15 bases outside the gene matches. This CDR3 has 17 amino acids. Germline V gene data show CDR1 as SGHTA and CDR2 as FQGTGA. CDR3 residues: CASSPSPTSGGADGQFF. CDR3 nucleotide sequence: TGTGCCAGCAGCCCATCCCCGACTAGCGGGGGGGCCGACGGGCAGTTCTTC.

This clone was seen more than once but under ten times. The chain carries TRBV7-9 and TRBJ1-2; 7 bases align to TRBD1. J gave up 2 bases and V 1 base, and 4 bases lay outside the gene matches. The CDR3 has 15 amino acids. CDR1 and CDR2 (germline): SEHNR, FQNEAQ (reference sequence). The CDR3: CASSLDWDRNYGYTF. CDR3 DNA: TGTGCCAGCAGCTTAGATTGGGACAGAAACTATGGCTACACCTTC. The complete variable domain, with remaining parts taken from reference TRBV7-9 and TRBJ1-2, reads DTGVSQNPRHKITKRGQNVTFRCDPISEHNRLYWYRQTLGQGPEFLTYFQNEAQLEKSRLLSDRFSAERPKGSFSTLEIQRTEQGDSAMYLCASSLDWDRNYGYTFGSGTRLTVV.

This clone was found a few times. J is TRBJ2-2 and V is TRBV29-1; 9 bases line up with TRBD2. CDR3 length: 13 residues. Unmatched junction bases numbered 1, after V lost 1 base and J lost 7 bases. Germline V gene lookup returns CDR1 SQVTM and CDR2 ANQGSEA. The CDR3 is CSVEVAGVGELFF. DNA of the CDR3: TGCAGCGTTGAAGTAGCGGGGGTCGGGGAGCTGTTTTTT.

The chain employs TRBV5-6 and TRBJ1-2, with 7 bases that match TRBD1. V trimming: 4 bases; J trimming: 9 bases; junction bases outside the gene matches: 9. This CDR3 contains 13 residues. Germline loops: CDR1 SGHDT, CDR2 YYEEEE. CDR3 sequence reads: CASSLGTDSSYTF. In DNA, the CDR3 is TGTGCCAGCAGCCTCGGGACAGACTCCAGCTACACCTTC.

The V and J genes are TRBV7-7 and TRBJ2-5, with 8 bases lining up with TRBD1. The germline CDR1 and CDR2 sequences are SSHAT and FNYEAQ (reference sequence). This CDR3 spans 13 amino acids. V shed 5 bases and J 3 bases; nucleotides not matched to a gene: 2. DNA for the CDR3: TGTGCCAGCAGCCAGGACAGGGAAGAGACCCAGTACTTC. Its translation is CASSQDREETQYF.

This clone was counted between two and nine times. The chain combines TRBV7-8 with TRBJ2-3, with TRBD2 matching 8 bases. Germline V gene data show CDR1 as SGHVS and CDR2 as FQNEAQ. V lost 5 bases to trimming and J lost 2 bases; unmatched junction nucleotides: 9. The CDR3 runs to 16 residues. The DNA for the CDR3 is TGTGCCAGCAGCCACCCGGGACTAGGACCCACAGATACGCAGTATTTT. It codes for CASSHPGLGPTDTQYF. The full variable domain, its missing parts supplied by reference TRBV7-8 and TRBJ2-3, is GAGVSQSPRYKVAKRGQDVALRCDPISGHVSLFWYQQALGQGPEFLTYFQNEAQLDKSGLPSDRFFAERPEGSVSTLKIQRTQQEDSAVYLCASSHPGLGPTDTQYFGPGTRLTVL.

This clone has just a few counts. The chain is built from TRBV9 and TRBJ1-1; TRBD1 aligns across 11 bases. Germline CDR1 and CDR2: SGDLS and YYNGEE. The CDR3 is 15 residues long. J lost 8 bases, V lost 2 bases, and 8 bases had no gene match. Here the CDR3 DNA reads TGTGCCAGCAGCGTCCCAGGACAGGGGGCGGCGGAAGCTTTCTTT. This encodes CASSVPGQGAAEAFF.

The chain combines TRBV30 with TRBJ1-2; D uncertain. Trimming removed 7 bases from V and 3 bases from J, with 15 bases in between. This CDR3 comprises 13 residues. Germline V gene data show CDR1 as GTSNPN and CDR2 as SVGIG (reference sequence). CDR3 loop: CASPLGSYYGYTF. The CDR3 DNA sequence: TGTGCCTCCCCCCTGGGCAGCTACTATGGCTACACCTTC.

The gene calls are TRBV29-1 and TRBJ1-2, with a weak D call TRBD1 (6 bases). V was shortened by 0 bases and J by 4 bases, with 12 bases between the two germline ends. Germline V gene sequence: CDR1 SQVTM, CDR2 ANQGSEA. The CDR3 is 14 amino acids. The CDR3 region is CSVEDRRGAYGYTF. For the CDR3, the DNA is TGCAGCGTTGAAGATCGTCGGGGGGCCTATGGCTACACCTTC.

This clone was detected a few times. The rearrangement links TRBV10-3 to TRBJ2-3; TRBD2 aligns across 9 bases. The CDR3 covers 16 residues. Germline-derived CDR1 and CDR2 are ENHRY and SYGVKD. V dropped 4 bases and J dropped 2; count of bases not matched to a gene: 7. CDR3 in amino acids: CAISVSSGAFTDTQYF. The CDR3 region has the DNA TGTGCCATCAGTGTGTCTAGCGGGGCTTTCACAGATACGCAGTATTTT.

This clone was counted between two and nine times. The chain recombines TRBV6-5 with TRBJ1-5; TRBD1 is a possible D gene (5 bases). V was clipped by 8 bases and J by 7 bases, with 15 bases between them. There are 13 residues in the CDR3. The germline gives CDR1 MNHEY, CDR2 SVGAGI. CDR3 in DNA: TGTGCCAGCTCCAAGTCGGGGGTGCAGCCCCAGCATTTT. This translates into CASSKSGVQPQHF.

Written as DNA, the CDR3 is TGTGCCTGGAGTGGGAGAGGGGTGACTGAAGCTTTCTTT. Translated, it gives CAWSGRGVTEAFF. The chain couples TRBV30 to TRBJ1-1, with a weak D call TRBD1 (5 bases). Trimming left V 1 base short and J 5 bases short, with 11 bases between. The germline V gene encodes CDR1 GTSNPN and CDR2 SVGIG (reference sequence). The CDR3 consists of 13 residues.

The V and J genes are TRBV9 and TRBJ1-2; TRBD1 might be the D (5 bases). V was pared by 4 bases and J by 0 bases, with 16 bases between. Germline-derived CDR1 and CDR2 are SGDLS and YYNGEE. The CDR3 consists of 16 residues. CDR3 nucleotides: TGTGCCAGCAGCACAACGGGACCGCACACTAACTATGGCTACACCTTC. Translated, it gives CASSTTGPHTNYGYTF.

The chain couples TRBV19 to TRBJ1-5; D is uncertain. The length of the CDR3 is 13 residues. V lost 0 bases, J lost 3 bases, and 3 bases lay in between. CDR1 and CDR2 from the germline V gene are LNHDA and SQIVND (reference sequence). CDR3 in amino acids: CASSIDLNQPQHF. CDR3 nucleotide sequence: TGTGCCAGTAGTATAGATCTCAATCAGCCCCAGCATTTT.

There are a few counts of this clone. The chain carries TRBV7-9 and TRBJ1-1, with D perhaps TRBD1 (5 bases). V lost 5 bases, J lost 0 bases, and 13 bases lay in between. Germline CDR1 SEHNR, CDR2 FQNEAQ (reference sequence). CDR3 length: 15 amino acids. CDR3 in amino acids: CASSQLQDMNTEAFF. CDR3 coding DNA: TGTGCCAGCAGCCAACTACAGGACATGAACACTGAAGCTTTCTTT.

The sample holds a few counts of this clone. V gene TRBV27 combines with J gene TRBJ1-1; D is uncertain. This CDR3 contains 13 residues. Deletions cut 8 bases from V and 1 base from J, with 11 bases between. Germline values: CDR1 MNHEY, CDR2 SMNVEV (reference sequence). CDR3 bases: TGTGCCAGCGGGCGGCCGGGGAACACTGAAGCTTTCTTT. Translated, it gives CASGRPGNTEAFF.

J is TRBJ2-4 and V is TRBV11-3; D unclear. This CDR3 has 15 residues. With 4 bases removed from V and 0 bases from J, the gap between germline ends came to 10 bases. CDR1 is SGHNT, CDR2 YENEEA, per germline. CDR3 region: CASSSGPIAKNIQYF. CDR3 bases: TGTGCCAGCAGCTCCGGCCCAATAGCCAAAAACATTCAGTACTTC.